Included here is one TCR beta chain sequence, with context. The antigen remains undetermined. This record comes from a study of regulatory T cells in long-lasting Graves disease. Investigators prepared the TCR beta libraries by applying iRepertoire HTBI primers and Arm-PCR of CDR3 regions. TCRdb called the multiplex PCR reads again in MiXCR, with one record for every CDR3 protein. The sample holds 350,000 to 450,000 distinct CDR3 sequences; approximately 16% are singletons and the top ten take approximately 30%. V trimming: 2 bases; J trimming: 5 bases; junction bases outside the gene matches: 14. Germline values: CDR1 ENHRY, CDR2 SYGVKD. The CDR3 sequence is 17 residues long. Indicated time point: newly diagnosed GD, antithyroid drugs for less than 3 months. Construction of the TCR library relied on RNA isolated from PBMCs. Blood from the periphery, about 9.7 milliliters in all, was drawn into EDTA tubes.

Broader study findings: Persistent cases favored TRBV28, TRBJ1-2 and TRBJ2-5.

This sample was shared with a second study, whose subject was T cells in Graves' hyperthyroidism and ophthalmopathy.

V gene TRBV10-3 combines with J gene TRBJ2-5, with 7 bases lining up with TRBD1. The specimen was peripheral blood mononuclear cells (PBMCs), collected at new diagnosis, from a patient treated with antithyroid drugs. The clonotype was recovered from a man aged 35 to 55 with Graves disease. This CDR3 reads CAISERKGTVKGETQYF. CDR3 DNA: TGTGCCATCAGTGAGCGGAAGGGGACAGTAAAGGGGGAGACCCAGTACTTC.